These T cell receptor beta chains were read from a single sample in a study of CD8+ T cells in alopecia areata. Sequenced by immunoSEQ multiplex PCR; TCRdb stores in-frame clones only, minus some. The table lists roughly 97,000 clones, about two fifths of them singletons. The sample was CD4+ T cells sorted from blood. The receptor set was obtained from a human donor with alopecia areata. The CDR3 runs from the conserved cysteine through the conserved F or W. A D gene is named only where the DNA matches it firmly. A clone size is listed for some rows: how often the clone was seen (once, few, many), or a class if it is expanded.

cdr3_length	d_call	v_call	j_call	clone_size	cdr3_aa	cdr3_nt
17	NA	TRBV2	TRBJ2-2	NA	CASSELLSLADGGELFF	TGTGCCAGCAGTGAGTTGTTATCGTTGGCAGACGGCGGGGAGCTGTTTTTT
13	NA	TRBV9	TRBJ2-5	NA	CASTRGNQETQYF	TGTGCCAGCACCCGGGGAAACCAAGAGACCCAGTACTTC
14	NA	TRBV4-1	TRBJ2-3	NA	CASSPSGAGDTQYF	TGCGCCAGCAGCCCGTCCGGGGCAGGGGATACGCAGTATTTT
11	NA	TRBV6-5	TRBJ2-3	few	CASGITDTQYF	TGTGCCAGCGGAATAACAGATACGCAGTATTTT
15	NA	TRBV15	TRBJ2-5	NA	CATSGVGRIQETQYF	TGTGCCACCAGCGGAGTAGGACGAATTCAAGAGACCCAGTACTTC
13	NA	TRBV5-1	TRBJ2-3	NA	CASQTSRGDTQYF	TGCGCCAGCCAAACGTCGCGGGGAGATACGCAGTATTTT
15	TRBD2	TRBV29-1	TRBJ2-3	few	CSVYSGRGSTDTQYF	TGCAGCGTCTATAGCGGGAGAGGGTCCACAGATACGCAGTATTTT
14	TRBD2	TRBV5-1	TRBJ2-4	NA	CASSFGQAGDIQYF	TGCGCCAGCAGCTTCGGGCAGGCGGGAGACATTCAGTACTTC
17	TRBD2	TRBV19	TRBJ2-2	NA	CASSSSSLAVNTGELFF	TGTGCCAGTAGTTCCTCCTCACTAGCGGTAAACACCGGGGAGCTGTTTTTT
11	NA	TRBV20-1	TRBJ2-1	NA	CSAPDFGEQFF	TGCAGTGCTCCAGATTTCGGTGAGCAGTTCTTC
15	TRBD2	TRBV4-3	TRBJ2-1	few	CASSQGTSGGTGQFF	TGCGCCAGCAGCCAAGGAACTAGCGGGGGGACAGGGCAGTTCTTC
15	TRBD2	TRBV29-1	TRBJ2-5	NA	CSVLVREYPGETQYF	TGCAGCGTGCTGGTGCGGGAGTACCCGGGAGAGACCCAGTACTTC
14	NA	TRBV4-3	TRBJ2-1	NA	CASSQGGAYNEQFF	TGCGCCAGCAGCCAAGGGGGGGCTTACAATGAGCAGTTCTTC
14	NA	TRBV7-7	TRBJ2-5	NA	CASSTLGGQETQYF	TGTGCCAGCAGCACACTCGGGGGTCAGGAGACCCAGTACTTC
15	TRBD1	TRBV28	TRBJ2-4	NA	CATQLQGVAKNIQYF	TGTGCCACCCAACTACAGGGGGTAGCCAAAAACATTCAGTACTTC
10	NA	TRBV20-1	TRBJ2-1	NA	CRAATHEQFF	TGCAGGGCGGCGACCCATGAGCAGTTCTTC
13	NA	TRBV29-1	TRBJ2-7	NA	CSVIGTSSYEQYF	TGCAGCGTTATAGGGACAAGCTCCTACGAGCAGTACTTC
15	TRBD1	TRBV29-1	TRBJ2-5	NA	CSARPGQGAQETQYF	TGCAGCGCACGCCCGGGACAGGGGGCTCAAGAGACCCAGTACTTC
11	NA	TRBV5-6	TRBJ2-1	NA	CASSRRIEQFF	TGTGCCAGCAGCCGGAGAATTGAGCAGTTCTTC
16	NA	TRBV18	TRBJ2-1	NA	CASSPIRGSLGNEQFF	TGTGCCAGCTCACCTATTCGAGGGAGTTTAGGCAATGAGCAGTTCTTC
17	TRBD1	TRBV6-1	TRBJ1-1	few	CASSATFSGQKNTEAFF	TGTGCCAGCAGTGCGACTTTCTCGGGACAGAAAAACACTGAAGCTTTCTTT
12	NA	TRBV30	TRBJ1-6	NA	CAWSVPQGPLHF	TGTGCCTGGAGTGTACCCCAGGGTCCCCTCCACTTT
16	TRBD1	TRBV28	TRBJ2-1	NA	CASSEPGQGIHNEQFF	TGTGCCAGCAGTGAGCCGGGACAGGGGATCCACAATGAGCAGTTCTTC
16	TRBD2	TRBV28	TRBJ2-1	NA	CASSFASGGSYNEQFF	TGTGCCAGCAGTTTTGCTAGCGGGGGGTCCTACAATGAGCAGTTCTTC
11	NA	TRBV28	TRBJ2-7	NA	CASSGNYEQYF	TGTGCCAGCAGCGGGAATTACGAGCAGTACTTC
15	TRBD2	TRBV6-5	TRBJ2-1	NA	CASSPQGLAHDEQFF	TGTGCCAGCAGTCCGCAAGGACTAGCACACGATGAGCAGTTCTTC
15	TRBD1	TRBV30	TRBJ2-2	NA	CAWQRQGAGTGELFF	TGTGCCTGGCAACGACAGGGGGCAGGCACCGGGGAGCTGTTTTTT
14	NA	TRBV30	TRBJ2-1	NA	CAWSGTAAYNEQFF	TGTGCCTGGAGTGGGACAGCTGCCTACAATGAGCAGTTCTTC
15	NA	TRBV29-1	TRBJ1-3	few	CSVELLPSSGNTIYF	TGCAGCGTTGAGCTTTTGCCGAGCTCTGGAAACACCATATATTTT